What follows are 2 T cell receptor beta chains derived from one specimen sequenced in a study of regulatory T cells in long-lasting Graves disease. Time point denoted: persistent/refractory GD, antithyroid drugs over 5 years with positive TRAb. The TCR library used RNA extracted from PBMCs. The authors built TCR beta libraries using iRepertoire HTBI primers and Arm-PCR of CDR3 regions. TCRdb re-derived calls from the multiplex PCR reads in MiXCR, one entry per CDR3 protein. The sample includes 650,000 to 700,000 distinct CDR3 sequences, approximately 29% of them seen just once. Specimen: peripheral blood mononuclear cells (PBMCs), collected when the disease was refractory, from a patient treated with antithyroid drugs. These receptors all stem from a female donor with Graves disease.

This clonotype was detected only a few times. V and J are TRBV7-9 and TRBJ1-1; the match to TRBD1 covers 7 bases. Germline assignment: CDR1 SEHNR and CDR2 FQNEAQ (reference sequence). The length of the CDR3 is 17 residues. The junction had 10 bases not matched to a gene; V was cut back by 2 bases and J by 1 base. CDR3: CASSLSPGGYKNTEAFF. CDR3 DNA: TGTGCCAGCAGCTTATCCCCAGGGGGATATAAGAACACTGAAGCTTTCTTT.

A few counts support this clonotype. In DNA form, the CDR3 reads TGTGCCAGCAGCTCCAATCCCAAAAGAGCAGCAGGGGCATCCTCGAACATTCAGTACTTC. Encoded protein: CASSSNPKRAAGASSNIQYF. The chain combines TRBV9 with TRBJ2-4, with D possibly being TRBD1 (6 bases). V was shortened by 4 bases and J by 7 bases, with 33 bases between the two germline ends. CDR3 length equals 20 residues. Germline V lookup: CDR1 SGDLS, CDR2 YYNGEE.